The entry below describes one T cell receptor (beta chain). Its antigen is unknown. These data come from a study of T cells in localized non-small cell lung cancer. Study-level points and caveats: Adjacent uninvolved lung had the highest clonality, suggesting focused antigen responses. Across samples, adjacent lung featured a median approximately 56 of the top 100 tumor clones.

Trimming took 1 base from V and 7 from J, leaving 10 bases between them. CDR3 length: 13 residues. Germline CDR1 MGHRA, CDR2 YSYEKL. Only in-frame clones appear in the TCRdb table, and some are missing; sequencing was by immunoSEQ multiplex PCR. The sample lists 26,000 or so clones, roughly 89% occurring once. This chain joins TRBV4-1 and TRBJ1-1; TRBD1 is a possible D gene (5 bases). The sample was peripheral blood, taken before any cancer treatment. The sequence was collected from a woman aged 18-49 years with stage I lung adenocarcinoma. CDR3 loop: CASSQAGRSEAFF. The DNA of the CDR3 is TGCGCCAGCAGCCAAGCAGGGAGGAGTGAAGCTTTCTTT.